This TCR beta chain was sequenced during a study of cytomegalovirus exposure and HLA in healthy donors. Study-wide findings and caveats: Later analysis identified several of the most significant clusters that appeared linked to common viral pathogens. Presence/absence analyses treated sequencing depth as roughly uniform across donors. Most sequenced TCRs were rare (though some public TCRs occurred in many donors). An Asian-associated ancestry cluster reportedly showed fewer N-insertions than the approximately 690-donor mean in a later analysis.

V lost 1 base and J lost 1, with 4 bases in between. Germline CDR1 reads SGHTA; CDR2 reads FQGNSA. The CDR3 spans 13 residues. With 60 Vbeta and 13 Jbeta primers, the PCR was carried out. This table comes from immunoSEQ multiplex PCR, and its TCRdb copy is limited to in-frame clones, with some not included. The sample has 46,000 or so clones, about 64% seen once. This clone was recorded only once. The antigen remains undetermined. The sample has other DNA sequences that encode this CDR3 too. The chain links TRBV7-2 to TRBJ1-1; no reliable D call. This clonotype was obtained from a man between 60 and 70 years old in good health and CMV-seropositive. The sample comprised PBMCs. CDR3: CASSLGRNTEAFF. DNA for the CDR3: TGTGCCAGCAGCTTAGGTCGGAACACTGAAGCTTTCTTT. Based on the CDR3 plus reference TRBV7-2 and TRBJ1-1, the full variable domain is GAGVSQSPSNKVTEKGKDVELRCDPISGHTALYWYRQSLGQGLEFLIYFQGNSAPDKSGLPSDRFSAERTGGSVSTLTIQRTQQEDSAVYLCASSLGRNTEAFFGQGTRLTVV.